This TCR beta chain was identified during a study of T cells in Graves' hyperthyroidism and ophthalmopathy (dated by TCRdb to the late 2010s). With respect to the entire study: Peripheral blood was collected at initial diagnosis, before any treatment. Thyroid tissue and blood T-cell repertoires from more than 5 Graves' hyperthyroidism patients were also compared in the study. After blood sampling, hyperthyroidism patients were treated with methimazole at a starting dose of 30 mg daily, and ophthalmopathy patients were treated with high-dose intravenous methylprednisolone. The 75 to 100 discovery patients were randomly split 7:3 into training and test sets. An independent validation cohort of under 20 hyperthyroidism patients and approximately 17 patients who later progressed to ophthalmopathy tested prospective prediction of ophthalmopathy. A discovery cohort of about 100 patients, 43 with Graves' ophthalmopathy and more than 55 with stable Graves' hyperthyroidism, was used to find distinguishing TCR V-J signatures. According to the paper, TCR Vbeta CDR3 sequencing was carried out on some 130 peripheral blood samples, which came from 40 to 45 ophthalmopathy, approximately 78 hyperthyroidism and roughly 17 progressor patients. What the study reported, not specific to this receptor: A 13 V-J signature model separated ophthalmopathy from stable hyperthyroidism, with roughly 88% sensitivity and about 81% specificity in cross-validation and 80%/75% in testing. No statistical method was used to fix the sample size in advance, and group allocation was not hidden from the investigators. In validation, the model predicted progression to ophthalmopathy with 60% to 71% sensitivity and around 72% specificity, a median of around six months before onset. Most expanded thyroid clonotypes (frequency above 0.001) were also detected in blood, a finding suggesting that blood repertoires may reflect thyroid immune responses.

Amplification of TCR beta CDR3 regions was carried out from RNA transcripts. The first round of RT-PCR for the TCR CDR3 was performed with the HTBI primer set and the Qiagen OneStep RT-PCR kit. Libraries were constructed in a second round of multiplex PCR, after which size selection and purification were carried out. Sequencing of the libraries was done on an Illumina HiSeq2000 using paired-end 100 bp reads. Under the source paper's analysis protocol: SOAPnuke was used to process the raw data, throwing out any read that contained adapters or uncalled bases, had a mean Phred below 15, or lacked an exact constant-primer or identifier match. COPE v1.2.5 was used to merge high-quality paired reads, and clonotypes were defined as unique nucleotide sequences. MiTCR v1.1 was used to align clonotypes to the IMGT TRBV, TRBD and TRBJ reference segments. The analysis included only V-J combinations with a frequency above 0.0001, which together covered 99% to 99.2% of the repertoires. A TCS score was defined as the ratio of F50 (clonal expansion) to E x V (chaos), with BLOSUM62-based TCRdist applied between CDR3 peptides within each V-J. Welch's t-statistics and random forest reduced around 520 V-J features to roughly 13, which were used in a naive Bayes classifier (R e1071). TCRdb cleaned the public reads at Q25 with fastp, built clones with MiXCR and kept in-frame beta chains. Each CDR3 protein gets just one entry, which takes the most common genes and DNA from the rows behind it. The V and J calls reflect TCRdb's pipeline rather than the authors' work. The sample table contains a few hundred thousand distinct CDR3 sequences; only one count was recorded for about 15% of them. The top ten clonotypes cover approximately 32% of the sample.

Including cysteine and phenylalanine, the CDR3 has 15 amino acids. Just the 45-base CDR3 DNA is kept, in frame starting at base 1. Between the V and J ends, shortened by 0 bases and 4 bases respectively, the junction contains 12 bases. The germline V gene sets CDR1 to LGHNA and CDR2 to YSLEER. This clonotype was observed at least ten times. The specificity of this receptor is unknown. Base-call qualities are not available, and no considerably larger clone is one nucleotide away. Ophthalmopathy patients had moderately to severely active disease, with a Clinical Activity Score of 3 or more, a NOSPECS grade of 4 or more, and a disease duration of less than 3 months. The study excluded patients with uncontrolled infections, other autoimmune diseases, pregnancy or lactation. Diagnoses relied on clinical symptoms, serum thyroxine and TRAb, thyroid ultrasound and orbital computed tomography. Ficoll-Paque density gradient centrifugation was used to isolate PBMCs from about 9 ml of fresh peripheral blood. Trizol reagent was used to extract total RNA, and RNA quality was then checked on an Agilent 2100 Bioanalyzer.

The specimen sequenced was blood. This receptor was identified in a woman aged 25 to 39 with Graves' ophthalmopathy. The chain uses TRBV4-3 and TRBJ1-2; there is no confident call for the D gene. The DNA sequence reads TGCGCCAGCAGCCAAGATCCCGAAGACTCCTATGGCTACACCTTC. Its amino acids are CASSQDPEDSYGYTF.